The T cell receptor beta chain described here comes from a study of blood T cell repertoires in COVID-19. The wider study: Sample material is recorded as cDNA or gDNA derived from T cells, B-cell-depleted T cells, or PBMCs.

Germline V CDR1 and CDR2: MDHEN, SYDVKM. The germline V and J ends were trimmed by 3 bases and 6 bases, with 3 bases remaining between them. The CDR3 has 11 amino acids. TCRdb's table, derived via immunoSEQ multiplex PCR, lists solely in-frame clones and lacks some. The sample contains 250,000 to 300,000 clones, 70% to 90% of which appear only once. Sequencing was done on a sample of peripheral blood. This receptor was taken from a man aged 30 to 45 with active or convalescent COVID-19. This chain joins TRBV28 and TRBJ2-1, with D hard to call. CDR3 in DNA: TGTGCCAGCAGTTTCTCCAATGAGCAGTTCTTC. It is translated as CASSFSNEQFF.